This paragraph reports one T cell receptor beta chain. Its binding antigen is unknown. Per-nucleotide qualities are absent, and no much larger clonotype sits a single base away. The CDR3 holds 13 amino acids from the cysteine to the phenylalanine. Only the CDR3 portion is preserved as DNA: 39 bases, with reading frame beginning at the first base. The germline V gene (reference sequence) provides CDR1 SGHAT and CDR2 FQDESV. V trim: 5 bases; J trim: 4 bases; unmatched bases: 4. Genomic DNA was extracted with the Qiagen DNeasy kit from unsorted PBMCs and from negatively selected CD4+ and CD8+ fractions. Using primers that anneal to V and J segments, immunoSEQ multiplex PCR amplified the TCR beta CDR3 regions. Amplification bias was minimized using a synthetic immune receptor repertoire, and residual bias was removed computationally after sequencing. Concerning the study's data processing: Custom Python scripts were used to quantify repertoire diversity as the Shannon entropy index. Unsorted, CD4+ and CD8+ repertoires were analyzed separately, except for combined analyses in which CD4+ and CD8+ sequences were merged in silico. The table was pulled from immuneACCESS by TCRdb, which kept in-frame rearrangements only. Such tables lose some clones; where checked, under half of the loss comes from unresolved V genes, and the rest has no known cause. Clonal size and the V and J genes are those of that table, whereas D and trimming came from the DNA. The sample table shows about 47,000 clones, and more than 75% are seen once. The ten largest account for around 5% of the sample.

These data belong to a study of PD-1 blockade in classical Hodgkin lymphoma (dated by TCRdb to 2019 to 2021). For the wider study: The study used CyTOF and TCR beta sequencing to define a peripheral blood immune signature of response to PD-1 blockade in classical Hodgkin lymphoma. Here is what the overall study found, with its caveats: The study was limited to a single clinical trial cohort, and causes of repertoire differences, possibly disease activity or prior therapy, remained undefined. Baseline TCR diversity was reported to be lower in newly diagnosed patients than in healthy donors, and even lower in relapsed/refractory patients.

This sample's time point label indicates: newly diagnosed, previously untreated cHL patient sample. To serve as a comparison group for the relapsed/refractory trial patients, PBMCs were sequenced from patients with newly diagnosed, previously untreated classical Hodgkin lymphoma. Peripheral blood was collected in 8 mL Vacutainer Cell Preparation Tubes, from which PBMCs were isolated by centrifugation and then cryopreserved. The chain joins TRBV11-1 to TRBJ2-5, and TRBD1 aligns with 7 junction nucleotides. The clonotype originates from a human donor with classical Hodgkin lymphoma. The sample comprised peripheral blood mononuclear cells (PBMCs). The nucleotides are TGTGCCAGCAGCCCGACAGGGCTAGAGACCCAGTACTTC. This encodes CASSPTGLETQYF.